What follows are 4 T cell receptor beta chains derived from one specimen sequenced in a study of blood T cell repertoires in COVID-19. The data were produced by immunoSEQ multiplex PCR, yet TCRdb's version contains in-frame clones alone and is incomplete. The sample lists about 250,000 clones; 86% were seen once. The sample taken for sequencing was peripheral blood. The origin of the receptors is a woman in her sixties who had recovered from COVID-19.

The V call is TRBV19, the J call TRBJ1-1; no reliable D call. Germline assignment: CDR1 LNHDA and CDR2 SQIVND (reference sequence). This CDR3 is 14 amino acids long. V was pared by 7 bases and J by 0 bases, with 12 bases between. CDR3 in amino acids: CASTLTSVNTEAFF. CDR3 nucleotides: TGTGCCAGTACCCTCACCTCAGTGAACACTGAAGCTTTCTTT.

This clone was seen once. The rearrangement uses TRBV7-6 and TRBJ2-2, with 8 bases aligning to TRBD2. Germline CDR1 reads SGHVS; CDR2 reads FNYEAQ. V lost 5 bases, J lost 5 bases, and 7 bases stayed unmatched. The length of the CDR3 is 15 residues. This chain's CDR3 is CASSTEAGVTGELFF. DNA for the CDR3: TGTGCCAGCAGCACAGAAGCGGGGGTTACCGGGGAGCTGTTTTTT.

The chain carries TRBV7-2 and TRBJ1-5; D not certain. The germline CDR1 and CDR2 sequences are SGHTA and FQGNSA. V dropped 5 bases and J dropped 0 bases, with 14 bases sitting between them. This CDR3 has 16 residues. This chain's CDR3 is CASSLLGSGSNQPQHF. CDR3 in DNA: TGTGCCAGCAGCCTGTTAGGATCGGGTAGCAATCAGCCCCAGCATTTT.

The chain employs TRBV5-6 and TRBJ1-4; D uncertain. Trimming stripped 4 bases from V and 12 bases from J, with 19 bases between. Germline-derived CDR1 and CDR2 are SGHDT and YYEEEE. This CDR3 region has 14 residues. In DNA form, the CDR3 reads TGTGCCAGCAGCCCGAGGGCATTCGCATGGCAACTGTTTTTT. It yields the protein CASSPRAFAWQLFF.